This is a list of T cell receptor beta chains from one sample in a study of T cell responses to AZD1222 COVID-19 vaccine. Repertoires were generated with immunoSEQ multiplex PCR, while TCRdb's copy carries only in-frame clones and drops some. The data hold 100,000 to 150,000 clones, with over 75% observed a single time. The input for sequencing was peripheral blood, taken on day 0 of AZD1222 vaccination. The source is an adult in good health. CDR3s include the opening cysteine and the closing phenylalanine or tryptophan. Fields, in order: D gene, clone size, J gene, V gene, CDR3 DNA, CDR3 protein. D genes are given only for firm matches. Clone sizes are given selectively: once, few, many, or a class where the clone is expanded.

D gene: TRBD1
clone size: NA
J gene: TRBJ1-5
V gene: TRBV15
CDR3 DNA: TGTGCCACCAGCAGAGATGGGACAGGTAATCAGCCCCAGCATTTT
CDR3 protein: CATSRDGTGNQPQHF

D gene: NA
clone size: NA
J gene: TRBJ2-4
V gene: TRBV30
CDR3 DNA: TGTGCCTGGAGTGTAGGGACACCTCTTGGCTTC
CDR3 protein: CAWSVGTPLGF

D gene: NA
clone size: NA
J gene: TRBJ1-2
V gene: TRBV6-2/TRBV6-3
CDR3 DNA: TGTGCCAGCAGTCTTAACAGGGCTAACTATGGCTACACCTTC
CDR3 protein: CASSLNRANYGYTF

D gene: TRBD2
clone size: NA
J gene: TRBJ2-2
V gene: TRBV5-4
CDR3 DNA: TGTGCCAGCAGCTTAGCGGGAGGGGGAACCGGGGAGCTGTTTTTT
CDR3 protein: CASSLAGGGTGELFF

D gene: NA
clone size: NA
J gene: TRBJ2-3
V gene: TRBV14
CDR3 DNA: TGTGCCAGCAGCTTCTTGGAGTTCGCAGATACGCAGTATTTT
CDR3 protein: CASSFLEFADTQYF

D gene: NA
clone size: NA
J gene: TRBJ2-5
V gene: TRBV11-2
CDR3 DNA: TGTGCCAGCAGCACGGGCCCTCCCCAGACCCAGTACTTC
CDR3 protein: CASSTGPPQTQYF

D gene: NA
clone size: NA
J gene: TRBJ1-2
V gene: TRBV27
CDR3 DNA: TGTGCCAGCAGTTACGTGGTCGGCTATGGCTACACCTTC
CDR3 protein: CASSYVVGYGYTF

D gene: NA
clone size: once
J gene: TRBJ1-1
V gene: TRBV11-2
CDR3 DNA: TGTGCCAGCAGCTTGCGGGACACCAGGGGTGAAGCTTTCTTT
CDR3 protein: CASSLRDTRGEAFF

D gene: NA
clone size: once
J gene: TRBJ2-3
V gene: TRBV7-9
CDR3 DNA: TGTGCCAGCAGCTTACTAGGGGCTGGCACAGATACGCAGTATTTT
CDR3 protein: CASSLLGAGTDTQYF

D gene: NA
clone size: once
J gene: TRBJ2-6
V gene: TRBV7-7
CDR3 DNA: TGTGCTAGCAGCCTCGGGGCCTCTGGGGCCAACGTCCTGACTTTC
CDR3 protein: CASSLGASGANVLTF

D gene: TRBD2
clone size: few
J gene: TRBJ2-1
V gene: TRBV5-1
CDR3 DNA: TGCGCCAGCAGCGTCGCTAGCGGGAGCTCCTACAATGAGCAGTTCTTC
CDR3 protein: CASSVASGSSYNEQFF

D gene: TRBD2
clone size: NA
J gene: TRBJ2-3
V gene: TRBV7-9
CDR3 DNA: TGTGCCAGCAACGAGCGGGAGTTCACAGATACGCAGTATTTT
CDR3 protein: CASNEREFTDTQYF